A selection of T cell receptor beta chains follows, all from one sample in a study of neurological immune-mediated disorders. TCRdb re-analysed the 5' RACE reads in MiXCR, keeping a single row per CDR3 protein. The profile shows roughly 56,000 distinct CDR3 sequences, roughly 3.5% of them singletons. Sequencing used PBMCs. The source is a woman aged 55 to 70 with multiple sclerosis. CDR3s include the opening cysteine and the closing phenylalanine or tryptophan. The D gene is left open where the match is weak. Size is stated as once, few, many, or a class for an expanded clone.

TRBV20-1	TRBD2	TRBJ2-1	many	CSARGRLEVEQFF	TGCAGTGCCCGCGGGAGGTTGGAGGTTGAGCAGTTCTTC
TRBV28	.	TRBJ1-1	many	CASSYGDGHTEAFF	TGTGCCAGCAGTTACGGGGACGGTCACACTGAAGCTTTCTTT
TRBV7-2	.	TRBJ2-1	many	CASSLVGSYNEQFF	TGTGCCAGCAGCTTAGTGGGTTCCTACAATGAGCAGTTCTTC
TRBV20-1	TRBD2	TRBJ2-7	many	CSAGSGGVEQYF	TGCAGTGCTGGAAGCGGGGGGGTCGAGCAGTACTTC
TRBV5-1	TRBD2	TRBJ2-3	many	CASGIFAGVTDTQYF	TGCGCCAGCGGCATCTTCGCGGGGGTCACAGATACGCAGTATTTT
TRBV20-1	TRBD2	TRBJ2-7	many	CSARGTSGRYEQYF	TGCAGTGCTAGGGGGACTAGCGGGAGGTACGAGCAGTACTTC
TRBV19	.	TRBJ1-2	many	CASMQGKDGYTF	TGTGCCAGTATGCAAGGGAAGGATGGCTACACCTTC
TRBV5-1	TRBD2	TRBJ2-3	many	CASSLLPRTSGGDTQYF	TGCGCCAGCAGCCTACTTCCCCGGACTAGCGGCGGAGATACGCAGTATTTT
TRBV20-1	.	TRBJ2-1	many	CSASFYWFGPAEHNEQFF	TGCAGTGCTAGTTTTTATTGGTTCGGTCCAGCGGAGCACAATGAGCAGTTCTTC
TRBV5-1	.	TRBJ2-7	many	CASRSTGGPIYEQYF	TGCGCCAGCAGATCGACCGGGGGGCCGATATACGAGCAGTACTTC
TRBV5-6	TRBD1	TRBJ1-6	many	CASSFRDRYSPLHF	TGTGCCAGCAGCTTCCGGGACAGGTATTCACCCCTCCACTTT
TRBV2	.	TRBJ1-5	many	CASSVRGQNQPQHF	TGTGCCAGCAGTGTCCGGGGACAAAATCAGCCCCAGCATTTT
TRBV5-1	.	TRBJ1-3	many	CASSPESGNTIYF	TGCGCCAGCAGCCCTGAATCCGGAAACACCATATATTTT
TRBV11-2	.	TRBJ2-2	many	CASHPGRGFYTGELFF	TGTGCCAGCCATCCGGGGAGGGGGTTTTACACCGGGGAGCTGTTTTTT
TRBV5-6	TRBD1	TRBJ1-2	many	CASSRRTGERGYTF	TGTGCCAGCAGCCGGAGGACAGGGGAGAGGGGCTACACCTTC
TRBV9	.	TRBJ2-2	many	CASSVALSGGELFF	TGTGCCAGCAGCGTAGCTTTGAGTGGCGGGGAGCTGTTTTTT
TRBV10-3	.	TRBJ2-7	many	CAISDRWRVGEQYF	TGTGCCATCAGTGATCGGTGGAGGGTCGGCGAGCAGTACTTC
TRBV9	.	TRBJ2-6	many	CASNLDSGANVLTF	TGTGCCAGCAATTTAGACTCTGGGGCCAACGTCCTGACTTTC
TRBV12-3/TRBV12-4	.	TRBJ2-3	many	CASSLGLADTQYF	TGTGCCAGCAGTTTAGGACTAGCAGATACGCAGTATTTT
TRBV20-1	TRBD1	TRBJ1-5	many	CSATRGVRSNQPQHF	TGCAGTGCTACCAGGGGGGTCCGTAGCAATCAGCCCCAGCATTTT
TRBV3-1	.	TRBJ2-2	many	CASSREIYTGELFF	TGTGCCAGCAGCCGTGAGATATACACCGGGGAGCTGTTTTTT
TRBV10-3	.	TRBJ1-3	many	CAISEQVLSGNTIYF	TGTGCCATCAGCGAACAGGTCCTCTCTGGAAACACCATATATTTT
TRBV7-8	.	TRBJ1-4	many	CASSPLRTATNEKLFF	TGTGCCAGCAGCCCCCTTCGGACGGCAACTAATGAAAAACTGTTTTTT
TRBV6-2/TRBV6-3	TRBD1	TRBJ1-1	many	CASSSTGARLSVNTEAFF	TGTGCCAGCAGTTCGACAGGGGCGCGGCTCAGTGTGAACACTGAAGCTTTCTTT
TRBV3-1	TRBD1	TRBJ2-4	many	CASSPGTDFRVIQYF	TGTGCCAGCAGCCCCGGGACAGATTTTAGGGTCATTCAGTACTTC
TRBV10-3	.	TRBJ2-5	many	CAISESVETQYF	TGTGCCATCAGTGAGTCTGTAGAGACCCAGTACTTC
TRBV12-3/TRBV12-4	TRBD2	TRBJ2-7	many	CASRTSGSLYEQYF	TGTGCCAGCCGGACTAGCGGGAGTCTCTACGAGCAGTACTTC
TRBV5-1	TRBD2	TRBJ2-1	many	CASSLDTGGFNEQFF	TGCGCCAGCAGCTTGGACACGGGAGGCTTCAATGAGCAGTTCTTC
TRBV7-9	.	TRBJ2-5	many	CASSWGLEETQYF	TGTGCCAGCAGCTGGGGGCTGGAAGAGACCCAGTACTTC
TRBV7-9	.	TRBJ2-1	many	CASSSLKGTEFF	TGTGCCAGCAGCTCCCTTAAGGGGACGGAGTTCTTC
TRBV7-9	.	TRBJ2-7	many	CASSVDTGYEQYF	TGTGCCAGCAGCGTGGACACAGGCTACGAGCAGTACTTC
TRBV20-1	TRBD2	TRBJ2-5	few	CSATSGRVETQYF	TGCAGTGCCACCAGCGGGAGGGTTGAGACCCAGTACTTC
TRBV7-9	TRBD2	TRBJ2-3	many	CASSSGLAATQYF	TGTGCCAGCAGCTCCGGACTAGCGGCTACGCAGTATTTT
TRBV18	.	TRBJ1-4	many	CASSPWARNNEKLFF	TGTGCCAGCTCACCCTGGGCACGGAATAATGAAAAACTGTTTTTT